This entry concerns a single T cell receptor (beta chain). This specimen belongs to a study of T cells in Graves' hyperthyroidism and ophthalmopathy. This CDR3 comprises 18 residues. V dropped 5 bases and J dropped 0; count of bases not matched to a gene: 10. Germline CDR1 reads SGHTA; CDR2 reads FQGNSA. Template material for amplifying TCR beta CDR3 regions consisted of RNA transcripts. The HTBI set primed first-round TCR CDR3 RT-PCR. From the multiplex PCR reads, TCRdb called clonotypes with MiXCR, one entry per CDR3 protein. The repertoire holds approximately 380,000 distinct CDR3 sequences, around 20% seen once, with over 35% in the top ten.

The receptor was derived from a man younger than 35 with Graves' ophthalmopathy. J is TRBJ2-3 and V is TRBV7-2; 11 bases line up with TRBD2. What was sequenced was blood. CDR3 nucleotides: TGTGCCAGCAGCCAAGGGACTAGCGGAGCCCTTAGCACAGATACGCAGTATTTT. As protein: CASSQGTSGALSTDTQYF.